A single sample is the source of the 4 T cell receptor beta chains below, sequenced in a study of Ad26.COV2.S vaccination and SARS-CoV-2 variants. Data came from immunoSEQ multiplex PCR; TCRdb stores just in-frame clones and leaves some out. The sample holds over 90,000 clones, around 81% seen once. The sample here was peripheral blood, taken after recovery from COVID-19. These receptors were obtained from a human donor who had recovered from COVID-19.

About this clone itself: The limits of the CDR3 on the DNA are not certain, so only TCRdb's listed CDR3 is given. V gene TRBV19 combines with J gene TRBJ1-4; TRBD1 is the table's D call, not checked against the DNA. The CDR3 extends over 17 residues, inclusive of both ends. Germline values: CDR1 LNHDA, CDR2 SQIVND (reference sequence). CDR3 in amino acids: CASSTTGTFGSVRKLFF.

The chain employs TRBV5-1 and TRBJ1-1; 8 bases map to TRBD1. V shed 0 bases and J 3 bases; nucleotides not matched to a gene: 10. This CDR3 spans 17 amino acids. Germline lookup yields CDR1 SGHRS and CDR2 YFSETQ. The CDR3 DNA follows: TGCGCCAGCAGCTTGGGTGGGACAGGTTATGGGGACACTGAAGCTTTCTTT. It is translated as CASSLGGTGYGDTEAFF.

The CDR3 DNA reads as TGTGCCAGCAGTTTAAACCAGGGCTACGAGCAGTACTTC. It is translated as CASSLNQGYEQYF. J is TRBJ2-7 and V is TRBV27, with D maybe TRBD1 (5 bases). Germline V gene sequence: CDR1 MNHEY, CDR2 SMNVEV (reference sequence). V lost 2 bases to trimming and J lost 3 bases, with 8 bases between them. The CDR3 is made up of 13 amino acids.

The chain joins TRBV3-1 (or the pseudogene TRBV3-2) to TRBJ1-2; the match to TRBD1 covers 7 bases. This CDR3 has 15 amino acids. After removal of 8 bases from V and 7 bases from J, the junction contained 16 bases not matched to a gene. Looked up from germline, CDR1 is LGHDT and CDR2 is YNNKEL (reference sequence). This CDR3 is CASSRRDSNRGGYTF. The DNA of the CDR3 is TGTGCCAGCTCCAGGAGGGACAGTAATAGAGGTGGCTACACCTTC.